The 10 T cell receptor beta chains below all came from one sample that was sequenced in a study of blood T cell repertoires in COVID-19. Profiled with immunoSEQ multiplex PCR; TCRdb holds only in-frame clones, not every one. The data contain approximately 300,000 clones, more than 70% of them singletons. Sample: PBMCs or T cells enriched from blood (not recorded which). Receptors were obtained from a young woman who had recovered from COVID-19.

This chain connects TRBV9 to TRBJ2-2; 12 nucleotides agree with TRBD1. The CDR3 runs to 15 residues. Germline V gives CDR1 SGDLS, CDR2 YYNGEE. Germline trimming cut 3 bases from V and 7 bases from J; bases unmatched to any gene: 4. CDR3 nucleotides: TGTGCCAGCAGCGCCGGGACAGGGGGCGTCGGGGAGCTGTTTTTT. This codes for CASSAGTGGVGELFF.

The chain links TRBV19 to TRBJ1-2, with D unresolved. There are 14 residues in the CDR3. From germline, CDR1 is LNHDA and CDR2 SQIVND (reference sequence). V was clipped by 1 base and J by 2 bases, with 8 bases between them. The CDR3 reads CASSIGGLNYGYTF. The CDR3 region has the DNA TGTGCCAGTAGTATAGGAGGTCTGAACTATGGCTACACCTTC.

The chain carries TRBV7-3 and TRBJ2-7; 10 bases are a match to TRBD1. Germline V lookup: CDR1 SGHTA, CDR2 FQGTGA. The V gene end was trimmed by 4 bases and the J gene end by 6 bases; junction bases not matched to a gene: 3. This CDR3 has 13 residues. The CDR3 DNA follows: TGTGCCAGCAGCTCGGACAGGGGGGGCGAGCAGTACTTC. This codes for CASSSDRGGEQYF.

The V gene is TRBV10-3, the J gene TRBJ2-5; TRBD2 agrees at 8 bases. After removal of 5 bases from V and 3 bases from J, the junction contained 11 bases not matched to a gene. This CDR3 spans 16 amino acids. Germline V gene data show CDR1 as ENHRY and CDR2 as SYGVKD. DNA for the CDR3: TGTGCCATCAGTCAAAGAGCCAGCGGGGGCGAAGAGACCCAGTACTTC. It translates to CAISQRASGGEETQYF.

The CDR3 sequence is CATSGRGRETQYF. The CDR3 bases are TGTGCCACCAGCGGCAGGGGGCGAGAGACCCAGTACTTC. V usage is TRBV15 and J usage is TRBJ2-5, with TRBD1 matching over 8 bases. CDR1 and CDR2 from the germline V gene are LNHNV and YYDKDF (reference sequence). V was pared by 5 bases and J by 4 bases, with 3 bases of the junction left unmatched. The CDR3 totals 13 residues.

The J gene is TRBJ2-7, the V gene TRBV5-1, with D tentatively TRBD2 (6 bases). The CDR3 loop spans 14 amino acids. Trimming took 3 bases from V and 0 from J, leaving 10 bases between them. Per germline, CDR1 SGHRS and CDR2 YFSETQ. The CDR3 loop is CASSWDSSSYEQYF. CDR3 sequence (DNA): TGCGCCAGCAGCTGGGACTCAAGCTCCTACGAGCAGTACTTC.

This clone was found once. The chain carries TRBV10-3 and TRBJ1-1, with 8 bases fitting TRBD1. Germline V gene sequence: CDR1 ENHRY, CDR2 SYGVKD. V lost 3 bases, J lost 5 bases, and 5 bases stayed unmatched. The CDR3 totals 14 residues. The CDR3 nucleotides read TGTGCCATCAGTGATGGACAGGGTGGTACTGAAGCTTTCTTT. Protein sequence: CAISDGQGGTEAFF.

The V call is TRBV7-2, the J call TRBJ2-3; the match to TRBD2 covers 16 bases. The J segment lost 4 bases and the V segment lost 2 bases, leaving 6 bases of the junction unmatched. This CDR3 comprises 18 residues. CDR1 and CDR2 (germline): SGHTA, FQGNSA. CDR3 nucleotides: TGTGCCAGCAGCTTATCTTTGGGACTAGCGGGGGGGCCAGATACGCAGTATTTT. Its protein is CASSLSLGLAGGPDTQYF.

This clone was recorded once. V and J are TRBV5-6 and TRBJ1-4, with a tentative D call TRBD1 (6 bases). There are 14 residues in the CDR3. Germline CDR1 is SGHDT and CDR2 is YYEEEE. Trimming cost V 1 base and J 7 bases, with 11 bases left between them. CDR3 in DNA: TGTGCCAGCAGCTTGCGGGGGGCTGGTGAAAAACTGTTTTTT. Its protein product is CASSLRGAGEKLFF. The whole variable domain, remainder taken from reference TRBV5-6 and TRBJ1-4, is DAGVTQSPTHLIKTRGQQVTLRCSPKSGHDTVSWYQQALGQGPQFIFQYYEEEERQRGNFPDRFSGHQFPNYSSELNVNALLLGDSALYLCASSLRGAGEKLFFGSGTQLSVL.

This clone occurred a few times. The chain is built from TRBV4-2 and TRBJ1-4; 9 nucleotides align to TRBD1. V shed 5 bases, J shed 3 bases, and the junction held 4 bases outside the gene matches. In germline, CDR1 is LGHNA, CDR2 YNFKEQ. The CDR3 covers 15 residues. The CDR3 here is CASSKDRGPNEKLFF. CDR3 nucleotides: TGTGCCAGCAGCAAGGACAGGGGTCCTAATGAAAAACTGTTTTTT.